This T cell receptor (beta chain) was obtained from a study of cytomegalovirus exposure and HLA in healthy donors. For this clone: What it recognizes is unknown.

Regarding donors, all were healthy bone marrow donors. Germline V lookup: CDR1 SGHTS, CDR2 YDEGEE. The V gene lost 2 bases and the J gene lost 1 base, with 17 bases spanning the gap. CDR3 length: 17 amino acids. The study ran its PCR with 60 Vbeta and 13 Jbeta primers. Assay: immunoSEQ multiplex PCR; the TCRdb copy retains only in-frame clones and omits some. This sample has approximately 130,000 clones, with 83% found just once. Whole-study findings and limits: Most TCR sequences were rare, but some public TCRs occurred in many donors. Beyond CMV serostatus, there was no information to go on about immune exposure.

This clonotype was sampled from a girl aged 2-9 years in good health and CMV-seronegative. Input material: PBMCs. The chain has TRBV5-8 and TRBJ2-3; D may be TRBD1 (6 bases). Written as DNA, the CDR3 is TGTGCCAGCAGCTTCGGGCTCCCAGGGGTCCGCACAGATACGCAGTATTTT. Its protein product is CASSFGLPGVRTDTQYF.